What follows describes a single T cell receptor beta chain. Germline V gene lookup returns CDR1 MNHNS and CDR2 SASEGT. This CDR3 has 16 amino acids. V was shortened by 3 bases and J by 9 bases, with 18 bases between the two germline ends. This record comes from a study of blood T cell repertoires in COVID-19. Generated by immunoSEQ multiplex PCR, the TCRdb table keeps only in-frame clones and is missing some. The sample has roughly 75,000 clones, approximately 90% seen once. The rearrangement joins TRBV6-1 to TRBJ1-6; D call uncertain. This receptor was taken from a man between 60 and 70 years old with acute or convalescent COVID-19. The source material was peripheral blood. CDR3 region: CASSEYLGKNASPLHF. DNA for the CDR3: TGTGCCAGCAGTGAGTATTTGGGCAAAAATGCTTCACCCCTCCACTTT.